Sequencing of this TCR beta chain was carried out in a study of blood T cell repertoires in COVID-19. In the study overall: Samples representing acute and convalescent COVID-19 were sourced from the United States, Italy and Spain. T cells, B-cell-depleted T cells, or PBMCs provided the cDNA or gDNA that served as material.

This clone appeared a single time. Generated by immunoSEQ multiplex PCR, the TCRdb table keeps only in-frame clones and is missing some. The repertoire holds hundreds of thousands of clones, with around 80% as singletons. The Seattle patients, enrolled during active infection, were followed longitudinally. V shed 4 bases, J shed 7 bases, and the junction held 9 bases outside the gene matches. The CDR3 covers 17 residues. Germline V gene lookup returns CDR1 SGHTA and CDR2 FQGNSA. Specimen: peripheral blood. The genes are TRBV7-2 and TRBJ2-1, with 14 nucleotides matching TRBD2. This clonotype originated in a woman in her twenties or thirties with COVID-19, enrolled during active disease. CDR3 residues: CASSSGLAGAGRNEQFF. In DNA form, the CDR3 reads TGTGCCAGCAGCTCGGGACTAGCGGGAGCGGGTAGGAATGAGCAGTTCTTC.